This paragraph covers one T cell receptor beta chain sequence. The data originate from a study of T cell changes during pregnancy in multiple sclerosis. Per the germline V gene, CDR1 is SGHNT and CDR2 is YYREEE (reference sequence). Germline trimming cut 4 bases from V and 3 bases from J; bases unmatched to any gene: 6. The length of the CDR3 is 15 residues. Clones were sequenced by immunoSEQ multiplex PCR, and TCRdb holds only the in-frame ones, with some missing. Of tens of thousands of clones in the sample, about nine tenths were seen once. The rearrangement uses TRBV5-4 and TRBJ1-1, with 10 bases fitting TRBD1. Here the sequenced sample was peripheral blood, taken in the third trimester of pregnancy. The origin of this receptor is a female donor in good health, enrolled as a control in a pregnancy study. The CDR3 coding sequence is TGTGCCAGCAGCGTCGACAGGGGGCCGGACACTGAAGCTTTCTTT. Translating gives CASSVDRGPDTEAFF.